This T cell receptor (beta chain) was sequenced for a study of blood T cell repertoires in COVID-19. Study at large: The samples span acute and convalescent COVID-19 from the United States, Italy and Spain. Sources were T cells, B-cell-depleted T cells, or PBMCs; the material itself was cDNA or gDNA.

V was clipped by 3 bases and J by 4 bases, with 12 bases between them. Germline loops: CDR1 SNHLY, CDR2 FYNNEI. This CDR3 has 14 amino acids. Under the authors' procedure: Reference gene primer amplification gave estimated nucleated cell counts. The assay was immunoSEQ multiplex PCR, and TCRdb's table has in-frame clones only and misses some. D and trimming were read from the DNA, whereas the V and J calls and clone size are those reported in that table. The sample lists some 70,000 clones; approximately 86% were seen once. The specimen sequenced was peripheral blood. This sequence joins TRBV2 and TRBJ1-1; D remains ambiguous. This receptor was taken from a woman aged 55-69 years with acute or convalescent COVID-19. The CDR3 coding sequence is TGTGCCAGCAGTGACGAGGGAGGAGGCACTGAAGCTTTCTTT. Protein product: CASSDEGGGTEAFF.